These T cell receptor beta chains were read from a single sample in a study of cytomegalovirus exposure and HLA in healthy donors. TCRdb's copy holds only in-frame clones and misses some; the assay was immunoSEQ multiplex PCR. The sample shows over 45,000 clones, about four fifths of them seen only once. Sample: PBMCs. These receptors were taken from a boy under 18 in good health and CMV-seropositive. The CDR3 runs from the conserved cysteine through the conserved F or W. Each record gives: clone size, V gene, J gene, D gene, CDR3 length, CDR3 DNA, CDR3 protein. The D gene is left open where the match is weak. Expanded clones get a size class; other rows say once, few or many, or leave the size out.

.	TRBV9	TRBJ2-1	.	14	TGTGCCAGCAGCGTAGCAGGAGGGAGCGATGAGCAGTTCTTC	CASSVAGGSDEQFF
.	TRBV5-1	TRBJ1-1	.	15	TGCGCCAGCAGCTTGGTTGCCATAGGCGGCACTGAAGCTTTCTTT	CASSLVAIGGTEAFF
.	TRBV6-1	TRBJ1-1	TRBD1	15	TGTGCCAGCAGGGGGACAGGACACATGAACACTGAAGCTTTCTTT	CASRGTGHMNTEAFF
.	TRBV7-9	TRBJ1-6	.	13	TGTGCCAGCAGCCAGGAAGAACCATCACCCCTCCACTTT	CASSQEEPSPLHF
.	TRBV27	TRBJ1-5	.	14	TGTGCCAGCAGGGACAGTAATAGCAATCAGCCCCAGCATTTT	CASRDSNSNQPQHF
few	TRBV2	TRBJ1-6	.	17	TGTGCCAGCAGCGCGGACAGTGGGAGCTCCTATAATTCACCCCTCCACTTT	CASSADSGSSYNSPLHF
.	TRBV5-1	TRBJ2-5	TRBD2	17	TGCGCCAGCAAACCGCTAGCGGGGGCAAGGTACCAAGAGACCCAGTACTTC	CASKPLAGARYQETQYF
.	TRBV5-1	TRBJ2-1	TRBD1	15	TGCGCCAGCAGGCTCGGGACAGGGGTCGGGAGTGAGCAGTTCTTC	CASRLGTGVGSEQFF
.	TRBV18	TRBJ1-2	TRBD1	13	TGTGCCAGCTCACTGGACAGGTTCTACGGCTACACCTTC	CASSLDRFYGYTF
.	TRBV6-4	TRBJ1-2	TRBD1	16	TGTGCCAGCAGTGACTCACCGGGACAGCCCGCCTATGGCTACACCTTC	CASSDSPGQPAYGYTF
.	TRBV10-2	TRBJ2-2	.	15	TGCGCCAGCAGGGGTGCGGGCGCGAACACCGGGGAGCTGTTTTTT	CASRGAGANTGELFF
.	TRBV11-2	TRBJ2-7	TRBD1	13	TGTGCCAGCACCCAGACAGGGGGCTACGAGCAGTACTTC	CASTQTGGYEQYF
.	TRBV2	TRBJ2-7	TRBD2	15	TGTGCCAGCACTTTGACTAGCGGTGACTCCTACGAGCAGTACTTC	CASTLTSGDSYEQYF
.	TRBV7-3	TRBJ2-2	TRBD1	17	TGTGCCAGCAGCACAACAGGGGGAAATTTGGTGCCCGGGGAGCTGTTTTTT	CASSTTGGNLVPGELFF
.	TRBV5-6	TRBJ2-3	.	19	TGTGCCAGCAGACGTACCCTGAATTTACAGGAAGACACTCCAGATACGCAGTATTTT	CASRRTLNLQEDTPDTQYF
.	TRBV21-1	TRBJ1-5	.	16	TGTGCCAGCAGCAAAGTGGGGACAGGCGGCAATCAGCCCCAGCATTTT	CASSKVGTGGNQPQHF
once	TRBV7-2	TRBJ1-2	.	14	TGTGCCAGCAGCTTAGAAGGGGGACATGGTGGCTACACCTTC	CASSLEGGHGGYTF
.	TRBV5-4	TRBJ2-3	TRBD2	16	TGTGCCAGCAGCTTGGGGGGAGGGCTTTCCACAGATACGCAGTATTTT	CASSLGGGLSTDTQYF
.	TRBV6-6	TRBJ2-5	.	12	TGTGCCAGCAGCCTCGTCGAGGCCCAGCAGTACTTC	CASSLVEAQQYF
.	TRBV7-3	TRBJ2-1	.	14	TGTGCCAGCAAAGCGGAGAGCTCCTACAATGAGCAGTTCTTC	CASKAESSYNEQFF
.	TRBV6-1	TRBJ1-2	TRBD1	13	TGTGCCAGCAGGGACAGGGTAACCTATGGCTACACCTTC	CASRDRVTYGYTF
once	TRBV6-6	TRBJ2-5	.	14	TGTGCCAGCAGTTTACAGGAACCTCAAGAGACCCAGTACTTC	CASSLQEPQETQYF